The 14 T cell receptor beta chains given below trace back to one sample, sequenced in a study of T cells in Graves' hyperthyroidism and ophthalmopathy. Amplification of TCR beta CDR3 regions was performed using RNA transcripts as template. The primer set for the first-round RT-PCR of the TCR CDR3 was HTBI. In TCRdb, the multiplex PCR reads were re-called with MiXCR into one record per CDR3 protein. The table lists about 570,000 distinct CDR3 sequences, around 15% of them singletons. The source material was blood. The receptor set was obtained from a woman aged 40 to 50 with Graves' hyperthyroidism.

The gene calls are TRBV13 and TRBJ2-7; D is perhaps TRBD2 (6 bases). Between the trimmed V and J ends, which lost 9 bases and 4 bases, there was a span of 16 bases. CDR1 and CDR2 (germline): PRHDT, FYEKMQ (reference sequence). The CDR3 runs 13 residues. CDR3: CASRRDAGYEQYF. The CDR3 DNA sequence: TGTGCCAGTAGGCGGGATGCGGGATACGAGCAGTACTTC.

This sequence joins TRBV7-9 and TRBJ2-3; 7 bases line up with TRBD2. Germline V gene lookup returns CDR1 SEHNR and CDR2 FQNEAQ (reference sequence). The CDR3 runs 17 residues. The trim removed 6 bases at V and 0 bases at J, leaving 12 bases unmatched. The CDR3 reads CASRLGRTSESTDTQYF. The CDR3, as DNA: TGTGCCAGCAGACTAGGTCGTACTAGCGAGAGCACAGATACGCAGTATTTT.

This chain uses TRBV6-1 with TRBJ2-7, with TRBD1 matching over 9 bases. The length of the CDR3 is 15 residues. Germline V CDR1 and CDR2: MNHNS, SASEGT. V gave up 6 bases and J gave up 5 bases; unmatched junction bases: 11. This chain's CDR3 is CASRTDGTGPHEQYF. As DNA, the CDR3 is TGTGCCAGCAGAACCGACGGGACAGGGCCCCACGAGCAGTACTTC.

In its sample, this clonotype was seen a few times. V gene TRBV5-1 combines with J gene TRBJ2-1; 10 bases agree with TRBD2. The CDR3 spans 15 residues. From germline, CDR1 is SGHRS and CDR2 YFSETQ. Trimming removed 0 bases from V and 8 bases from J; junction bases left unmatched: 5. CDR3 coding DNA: TGCGCCAGCAGCTTGGTCTCTAGCGGGAGCTATGAGCAGTTCTTC. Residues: CASSLVSSGSYEQFF.

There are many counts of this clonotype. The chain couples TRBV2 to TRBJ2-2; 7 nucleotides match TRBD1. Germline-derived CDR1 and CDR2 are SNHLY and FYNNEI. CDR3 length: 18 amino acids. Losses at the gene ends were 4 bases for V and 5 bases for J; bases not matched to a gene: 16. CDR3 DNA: TGTGCCAGCAGTGGGGACAGCCGCCCCTCCCTATGGACCGGGGAGCTGTTTTTT. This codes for CASSGDSRPSLWTGELFF. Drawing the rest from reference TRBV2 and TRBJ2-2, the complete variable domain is EPEVTQTPSHQVTQMGQEVILRCVPISNHLYFYWYRQILGQKVEFLVSFYNNEISEKSEIFDDQFSVERPDGSNFTLKIRSTKLEDSAMYFCASSGDSRPSLWTGELFFGEGSRLTVL.

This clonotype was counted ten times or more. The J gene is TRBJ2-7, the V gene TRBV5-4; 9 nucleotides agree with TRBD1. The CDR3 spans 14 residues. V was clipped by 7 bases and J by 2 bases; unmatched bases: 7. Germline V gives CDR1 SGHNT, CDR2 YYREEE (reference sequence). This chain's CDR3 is CASGRDRATYEQYF. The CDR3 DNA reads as TGTGCCAGCGGAAGGGACAGGGCAACCTACGAGCAGTACTTC.

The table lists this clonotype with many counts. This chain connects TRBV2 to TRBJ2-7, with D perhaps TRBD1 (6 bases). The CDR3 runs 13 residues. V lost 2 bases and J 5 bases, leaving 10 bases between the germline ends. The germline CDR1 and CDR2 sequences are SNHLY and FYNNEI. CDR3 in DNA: TGTGCCAGCAGTGAATGGGGGCCCAACGAGCAGTACTTC. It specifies CASSEWGPNEQYF.

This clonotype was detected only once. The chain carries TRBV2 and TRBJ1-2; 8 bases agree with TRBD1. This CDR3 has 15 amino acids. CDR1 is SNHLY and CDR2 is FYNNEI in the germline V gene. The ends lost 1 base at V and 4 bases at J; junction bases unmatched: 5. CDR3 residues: CASSEVTTGGYGYTF. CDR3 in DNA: TGTGCCAGCAGTGAAGTAACCACAGGGGGCTATGGCTACACCTTC.

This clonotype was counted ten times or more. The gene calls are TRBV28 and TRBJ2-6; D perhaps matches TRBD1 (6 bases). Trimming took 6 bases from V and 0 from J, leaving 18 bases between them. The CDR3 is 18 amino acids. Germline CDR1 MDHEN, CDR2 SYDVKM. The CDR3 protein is CASRAGVSDASGANVLTF. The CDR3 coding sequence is TGTGCCAGCAGGGCAGGGGTATCGGATGCCTCTGGGGCCAACGTCCTGACTTTC. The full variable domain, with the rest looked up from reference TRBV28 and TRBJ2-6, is DVKVTQSSRYLVKRTGEKVFLECVQDMDHENMFWYRQDPGLGLRLIYFSYDVKMKEKGDIPEGYSVSREKKERFSLILESASTNQTSMYLCASRAGVSDASGANVLTFGAGSRLTVL.

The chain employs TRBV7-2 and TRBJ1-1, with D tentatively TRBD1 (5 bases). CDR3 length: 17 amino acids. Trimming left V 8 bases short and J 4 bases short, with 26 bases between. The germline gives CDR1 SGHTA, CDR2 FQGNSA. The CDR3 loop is CASQKGGAGSKPTEAFF. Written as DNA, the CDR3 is TGTGCCAGCCAAAAGGGCGGGGCGGGCAGCAAACCCACTGAAGCTTTCTTT.

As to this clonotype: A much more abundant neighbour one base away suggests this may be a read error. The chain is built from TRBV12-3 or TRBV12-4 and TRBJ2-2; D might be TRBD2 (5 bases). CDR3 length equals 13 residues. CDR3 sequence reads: CATSERTTGELSF. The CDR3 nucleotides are TGTGCCACCAGTGAGCGGACCACCGGGGAGCTGTCTTTT.

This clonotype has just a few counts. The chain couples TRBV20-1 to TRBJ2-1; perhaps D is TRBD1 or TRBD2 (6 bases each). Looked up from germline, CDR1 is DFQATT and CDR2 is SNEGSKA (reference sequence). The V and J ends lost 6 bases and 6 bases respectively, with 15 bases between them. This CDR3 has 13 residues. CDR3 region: CSAQEGVFNEQFF. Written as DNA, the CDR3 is TGCAGTGCACAGGAGGGGGTTTTCAATGAGCAGTTCTTC.

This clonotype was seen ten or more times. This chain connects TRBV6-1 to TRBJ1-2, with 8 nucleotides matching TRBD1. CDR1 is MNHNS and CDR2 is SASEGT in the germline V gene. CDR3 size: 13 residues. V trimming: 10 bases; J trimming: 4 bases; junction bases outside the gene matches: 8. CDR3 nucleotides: TGTGCCACCGAGACAGGGGTTGCCTATGGCTACACCTTC. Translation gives CATETGVAYGYTF.

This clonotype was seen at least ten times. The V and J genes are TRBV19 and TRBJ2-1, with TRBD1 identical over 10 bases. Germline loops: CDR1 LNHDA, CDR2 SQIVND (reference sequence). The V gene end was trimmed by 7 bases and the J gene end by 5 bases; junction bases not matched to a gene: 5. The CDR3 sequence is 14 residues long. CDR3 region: CASTGTGVDNEQFF. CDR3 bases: TGTGCCAGTACCGGGACAGGGGTAGACAATGAGCAGTTCTTC.